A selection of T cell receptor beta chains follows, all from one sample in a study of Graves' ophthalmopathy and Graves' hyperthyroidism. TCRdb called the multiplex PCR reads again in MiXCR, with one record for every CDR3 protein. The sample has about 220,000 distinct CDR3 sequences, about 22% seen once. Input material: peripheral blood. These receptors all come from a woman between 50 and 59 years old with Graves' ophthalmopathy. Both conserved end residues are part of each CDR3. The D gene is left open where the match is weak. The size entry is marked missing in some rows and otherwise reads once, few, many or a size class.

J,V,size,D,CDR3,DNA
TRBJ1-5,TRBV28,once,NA,CASSLGGDNQPQHF,TGTGCCAGCAGTTTAGGGGGCGATAATCAGCCCCAGCATTTT
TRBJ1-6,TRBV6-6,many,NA,CASSYSSSPLHF,TGTGCCAGCAGTTACTCGAGCTCACCCCTCCACTTT
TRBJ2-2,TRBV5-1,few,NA,CASSLGDYTGELFF,TGCGCCAGCAGCTTGGGCGATTACACCGGGGAGCTGTTTTTT
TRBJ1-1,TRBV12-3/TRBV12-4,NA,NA,CASSLKEARGAFF,TGTGCCAGCAGCCTTAAGGAGGCGCGGGGGGCTTTCTTT
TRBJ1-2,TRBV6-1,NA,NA,CASSRGRDLDYGYTF,TGTGCCAGCAGTCGGGGGAGGGATCTCGACTATGGCTACACCTTC
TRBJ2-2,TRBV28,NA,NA,CASSLSAGNTGELFF,TGTGCCAGCAGTTTATCAGCGGGCAACACCGGGGAGCTGTTTTTT
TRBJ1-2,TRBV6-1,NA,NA,CASSENVGQQATFSGYTF,TGTGCCAGCAGTGAAAATGTCGGACAGCAAGCCACCTTTAGTGGCTACACCTTC
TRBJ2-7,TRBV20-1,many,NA,CSARRATSFLDEQYF,TGCAGTGCTAGAAGGGCAACGTCTTTCCTCGACGAGCAGTACTTC
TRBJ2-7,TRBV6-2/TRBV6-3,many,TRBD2,CASSYAGVMGEQYF,TGTGCCAGCAGTTATGCGGGAGTTATGGGCGAGCAGTACTTC
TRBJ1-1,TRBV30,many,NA,CAWSSTTEAFF,TGTGCCTGGAGTTCCACGACTGAAGCTTTCTTT
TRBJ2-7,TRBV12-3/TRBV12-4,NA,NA,CASSAGNAYEQYF,TGTGCCAGCAGTGCAGGGAATGCCTACGAGCAGTACTTC
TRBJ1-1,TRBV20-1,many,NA,CSAQSGVDTEAFF,TGCAGTGCCCAGAGTGGGGTGGACACTGAAGCTTTCTTT
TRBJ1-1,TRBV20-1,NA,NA,CSALAPGVGAFF,TGCAGTGCTCTCGCGCCCGGGGTCGGGGCTTTCTTT
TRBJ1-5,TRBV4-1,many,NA,CASSQPGQPQHF,TGCGCCAGCAGCCAACCAGGACAGCCCCAGCATTTT
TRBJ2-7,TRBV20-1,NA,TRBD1,CSASEDRSLTYEQYF,TGCAGTGCAAGTGAGGACAGGTCGTTAACCTACGAGCAGTACTTC
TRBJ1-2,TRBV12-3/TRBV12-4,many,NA,CASSLQGSGIYGYTF,TGTGCCAGCAGTTTACAGGGTTCGGGTATCTATGGCTACACCTTC
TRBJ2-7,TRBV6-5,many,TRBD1,CASSYIAGGLHEQYF,TGTGCCAGCAGTTACATCGCAGGGGGCTTGCACGAGCAGTACTTC
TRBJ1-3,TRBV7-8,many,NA,CASRARGTGNTIYF,TGTGCCAGCAGGGCCAGGGGAACTGGAAACACCATATATTTT
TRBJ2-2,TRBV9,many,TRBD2,CASSRLAGEGTGELFF,TGTGCCAGCAGCAGACTAGCGGGAGAAGGTACCGGGGAGCTGTTTTTT
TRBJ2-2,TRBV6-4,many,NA,CASSRQGGAGELFF,TGTGCCAGCAGCCGACAGGGAGGCGCCGGGGAGCTGTTTTTT
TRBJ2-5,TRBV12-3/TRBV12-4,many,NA,CASSFWDEGETQYF,TGTGCCAGCAGTTTTTGGGACGAGGGGGAGACCCAGTACTTC
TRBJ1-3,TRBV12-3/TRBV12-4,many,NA,CASSFRDPGNTIYF,TGTGCCAGCAGTTTCCGGGATCCTGGAAACACCATATATTTT
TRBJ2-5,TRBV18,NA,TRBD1,CASSPIAQGAKSETQYF,TGTGCCAGCTCACCAATCGCCCAGGGGGCGAAGAGTGAGACCCAGTACTTC
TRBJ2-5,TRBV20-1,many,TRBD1,CSAERTGWQETQYF,TGCAGTGCCGAAAGGACAGGGTGGCAAGAGACCCAGTACTTC
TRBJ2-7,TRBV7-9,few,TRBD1,CASSLDEAGGYEQYF,TGTGCCAGCAGCTTAGATGAGGCAGGGGGTTACGAGCAGTACTTC
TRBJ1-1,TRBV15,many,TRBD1,CATSRDRGLGTEAFF,TGTGCCACCAGCAGAGACAGGGGGCTGGGCACTGAAGCTTTCTTT
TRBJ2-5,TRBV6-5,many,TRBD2,CASSHLGTSGEETQYF,TGTGCCAGCAGCCATCTCGGGACTAGCGGGGAAGAGACCCAGTACTTC
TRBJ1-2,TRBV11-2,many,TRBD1,CASSTNRGMSYGYTF,TGTGCCAGCAGTACAAACAGGGGGATGAGCTATGGCTACACCTTC
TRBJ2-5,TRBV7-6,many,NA,CASSLDPKSETQYF,TGTGCCAGCAGCTTAGATCCCAAGTCGGAGACCCAGTACTTC
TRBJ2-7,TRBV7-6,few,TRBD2,CASSLTSAQEIPPYEQYF,TGTGCCAGCAGCTTGACTAGCGCCCAGGAAATCCCCCCCTACGAGCAGTACTTC
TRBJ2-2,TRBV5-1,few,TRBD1,CASSLPGQGTTGELFF,TGCGCCAGCAGCCTACCGGGACAGGGGACCACCGGGGAGCTGTTTTTT
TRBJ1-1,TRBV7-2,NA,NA,CASSSMQGGTEAFF,TGTGCCAGCAGCTCGATGCAGGGAGGTACTGAAGCTTTCTTT
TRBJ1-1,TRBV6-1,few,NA,CASKGLFTEAFF,TGTGCCAGCAAGGGGCTGTTCACTGAAGCTTTCTTT
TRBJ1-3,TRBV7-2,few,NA,CASSLVVGSGNTIYF,TGTGCCAGCAGCTTAGTGGTGGGCTCTGGAAACACCATATATTTT
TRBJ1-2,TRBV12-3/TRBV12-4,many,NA,CASNLSGGNYGYTF,TGTGCCAGCAACCTCTCCGGGGGGAACTATGGCTACACCTTC